The source of this T cell receptor (beta chain) is a study of read filtering for tumor transcriptome and immune sequencing. This library used 300 to 500 ng RNA and molecular barcoded adaptors spanning alpha/delta and beta/gamma chains. TCRdb called the reads again in MiXCR, with one record for every CDR3 protein. In the table there are tens of thousands of distinct CDR3 sequences, 20% to 25% of which are singletons. This clonotype was observed a single time. Germline V gene data show CDR1 as SQVTM and CDR2 as ANQGSEA. CDR3 length: 13 amino acids. V lost 8 bases and J lost 3; bases outside the gene matches: 4.

The sample consisted of a population of CD138-negative cells sorted from bone marrow. The rearrangement links TRBV29-1 to TRBJ2-1; TRBD1 matches at 10 bases. This TCR was recovered from a donor aged 40 or over with multiple myeloma. CDR3 amino acids: CSKTGGVYNEQFF. Written as DNA, the CDR3 is TGCAGCAAGACAGGGGGCGTCTACAATGAGCAGTTCTTC.